One and the same sample provided the 26 T cell receptor beta chains below, sequenced in a study of T cell responses to AZD1222 COVID-19 vaccine. Clones were read by immunoSEQ multiplex PCR, and TCRdb kept only the in-frame ones, dropping some. The sample consists of roughly 120,000 clones, roughly 92% of them appearing once. The source material was peripheral blood, sampled 28 days after the second AZD1222 dose. These receptors all come from an adult who received the AZD1222 COVID-19 vaccine.

The chain is built from TRBV10-3 and TRBJ1-3, with 7 bases aligning to TRBD1. The CDR3 sequence is 17 residues long. Germline V CDR1 and CDR2: ENHRY, SYGVKD. Trimming removed 0 bases from V and 4 bases from J; junction bases left unmatched: 9. CDR3 coding DNA: TGTGCCATCAGTGAGTCAGGGGGCAGTACTTTCGGAAACACCATATATTTT. Its protein product is CAISESGGSTFGNTIYF.

V usage is TRBV9 and J usage is TRBJ2-2; TRBD2 aligns across 10 bases. Trimming took 2 bases from V and 4 from J; bases not matched to a gene: 5. CDR3 length: 16 residues. Per germline, CDR1 SGDLS and CDR2 YYNGEE. CDR3 bases: TGTGCCAGCAGCGTTCGTAGCGGGGGGTCCACCGGGGAGCTGTTTTTT. This codes for CASSVRSGGSTGELFF.

The chain joins TRBV19 to TRBJ1-5; D is ambiguous. This CDR3 region has 14 residues. The V gene lost 5 bases and the J gene lost 0 bases, with 8 bases spanning the gap. CDR1 and CDR2 from the germline V gene are LNHDA and SQIVND (reference sequence). The CDR3 region is CASSEQNSNQPQHF. As DNA, the CDR3 is TGTGCCAGTAGTGAGCAGAATAGCAATCAGCCCCAGCATTTT.

This clone has more than one count but fewer than ten. The V and J genes are TRBV7-9 and TRBJ1-4; unclear D gene. The CDR3 is made up of 13 amino acids. Germline V gene sequence: CDR1 SEHNR, CDR2 FQNEAQ (reference sequence). Trimming left V 2 bases short and J 5 bases short, with 6 bases between. The CDR3 nucleotides read TGTGCCAGCAGCTTAAGAGGAAATGAAAAACTGTTTTTT. This encodes CASSLRGNEKLFF.

The gene calls are TRBV13 and TRBJ2-2, with a tentative D call TRBD2 (5 bases). The CDR3 is made up of 15 amino acids. Per the germline V gene, CDR1 is PRHDT and CDR2 is FYEKMQ (reference sequence). Trimming cost V 2 bases and J 8 bases, with 15 bases left between them. This CDR3 is CASSLITDPGGELFF. As DNA, the CDR3 is TGTGCCAGCAGCTTAATAACAGACCCGGGAGGGGAGCTGTTTTTT.

V is TRBV19 and J is TRBJ2-5; 12 bases line up with TRBD2. Germline assignment: CDR1 LNHDA and CDR2 SQIVND (reference sequence). CDR3 size: 15 residues. V lost 5 bases and J lost 4; bases outside the gene matches: 5. The CDR3 reads CASSASGGAGETQYF. CDR3 sequence (DNA): TGTGCCAGTAGTGCTAGCGGGGGGGCAGGAGAGACCCAGTACTTC.

This chain uses TRBV5-6 with TRBJ2-7, with D hard to call. V gave up 3 bases and J gave up 5 bases, with 18 bases separating them. Germline CDR1 reads SGHDT; CDR2 reads YYEEEE. This CDR3 is 15 amino acids long. The chain's CDR3 is CASSSYGLPPHEQYF. CDR3 sequence (DNA): TGTGCCAGCAGCTCATACGGTCTTCCACCCCACGAGCAGTACTTC.

The V gene is TRBV19, the J gene TRBJ1-4; 8 positions match TRBD1. The junction had 2 bases not matched to a gene; V was cut back by 1 base and J by 7 bases. Per germline, CDR1 LNHDA and CDR2 SQIVND (reference sequence). There are 14 residues in the CDR3. CDR3 region: CASSIGGTGEKLFF. CDR3 nucleotide sequence: TGTGCCAGTAGTATAGGAGGGACAGGTGAAAAACTGTTTTTT.

The chain links TRBV5-6 to TRBJ2-2, with a tentative D call TRBD1 (6 bases). The CDR3 consists of 15 residues. Germline lookup yields CDR1 SGHDT and CDR2 YYEEEE. V lost 5 bases and J 7 bases, leaving 18 bases between the germline ends. DNA of the CDR3: TGTGCCAGCAGTGCCAGGGGCGGCGGCGGCGGGGAGCTGTTTTTT. Amino acids: CASSARGGGGGELFF.

The genes are TRBV7-2 and TRBJ1-2; 9 bases align to TRBD1. Germline trimming cut 11 bases from V and 2 bases from J; bases unmatched to any gene: 15. The germline V gene encodes CDR1 SGHTA and CDR2 FQGNSA. There are 16 residues in the CDR3. CDR3 sequence reads: CAVSSGSGQGNYGYTF. For the CDR3, the DNA is TGTGCCGTTTCTTCCGGGTCGGGACAGGGCAACTATGGCTACACCTTC.

Points on this clone: This sample includes further DNA sequences coding for the same CDR3. The V and J genes are TRBV6-5 and TRBJ1-1; 7 nucleotides line up with TRBD1. Trimming at V came to 2 bases and at J to 1 base, leaving 1 base not matched to a gene. CDR3 length: 14 residues. Germline assignment: CDR1 MNHEY and CDR2 SVGAGI. The CDR3 here is CASSYDRANTEAFF. The CDR3 nucleotides are TGTGCCAGCAGTTACGACAGGGCGAACACTGAAGCTTTCTTT.

This chain links TRBV7-9 with TRBJ1-1; 7 nucleotides line up with TRBD1. Germline lookup yields CDR1 SEHNR and CDR2 FQNEAQ (reference sequence). J lost 10 bases, V lost 5 bases, and 7 bases had no gene match. The CDR3 loop spans 12 amino acids. The CDR3 is CASSPPRQGAFF. In DNA, the CDR3 is TGTGCCAGCAGCCCCCCGCGACAGGGAGCTTTCTTT.

This clone was observed a single time. The chain couples TRBV5-1 to TRBJ2-3; D assignment may be TRBD1 or TRBD2 (6 bases each). CDR1 and CDR2 from the germline V gene are SGHRS and YFSETQ. The CDR3 has 18 amino acids. Trimming took off 1 base at V and 1 base at J, with 19 bases between the two ends. The CDR3 here is CASSLRGGGGLGTDTQYF. In DNA form, the CDR3 reads TGCGCCAGCAGCTTGAGGGGTGGTGGGGGGCTAGGCACAGATACGCAGTATTTT.

This chain links TRBV5-3 with TRBJ1-5; perhaps TRBD1 as D (5 bases). TRBV5-3 is identified as an open reading frame with a role that is uncertain. Trimming shortened V by 2 bases and J by 5 bases, and 14 bases separated the two germline ends. The CDR3 spans 15 residues. The CDR3 region is CARSFCSGPDQPQHF. CDR3 coding DNA: TGTGCCAGAAGCTTTTGCTCGGGGCCCGATCAGCCCCAGCATTTT.

The chain links TRBV6-2 or TRBV6-3 to TRBJ1-5; 9 bases align to TRBD1. Trimming took 6 bases from V and 6 from J; bases not matched to a gene: 6. The CDR3 consists of 14 residues. Germline V gives CDR1 MNHEY, CDR2 SVGEGT. The CDR3 loop reads CASSGDREAQPQHF. The CDR3 nucleotides are TGTGCCAGCAGCGGGGACAGGGAGGCTCAGCCCCAGCATTTT.

This clone appeared once. V and J are TRBV29-1 and TRBJ2-7, with D unclear. V was trimmed by 1 base and J by 2 bases, leaving 15 bases between them. This CDR3 comprises 15 residues. CDR1 SQVTM and CDR2 ANQGSEA come from the germline V gene. The CDR3 DNA follows: TGCAGCGTTGAAGCCCCTGGGGTCGGCACCTACGAGCAGTACTTC. Translating gives CSVEAPGVGTYEQYF.

V and J are TRBV10-3 and TRBJ2-2; 10 bases map to TRBD1. The CDR3 contains 16 residues. The trim removed 3 bases at V and 3 bases at J, leaving 4 bases unmatched. Germline V gives CDR1 ENHRY, CDR2 SYGVKD. CDR3 bases: TGTGCCATCAGTGACGCGGGACAGGGGTACACCGGGGAGCTGTTTTTT. It is translated as CAISDAGQGYTGELFF.

The CDR3 loop is CASRELAGGETQYF. The CDR3 DNA reads as TGTGCCAGCAGGGAACTAGCGGGCGGTGAGACCCAGTACTTC. The chain joins TRBV3-1 (or the pseudogene TRBV3-2) to TRBJ2-5; 9 positions agree with TRBD2. Germline lookup yields CDR1 LGHDT and CDR2 YNNKEL (reference sequence). Germline trimming cut 6 bases from V and 5 bases from J; bases unmatched to any gene: 7. The CDR3 totals 14 residues.

The chain recombines TRBV6-1 with TRBJ1-1, with unresolved D. This CDR3 spans 13 amino acids. The ends were cut back, 2 bases at V and 3 bases at J, with 7 bases in the middle. CDR1 MNHNS and CDR2 SASEGT come from the germline V gene. The CDR3 here is CASSETADTEAFF. CDR3 sequence (DNA): TGTGCCAGCAGTGAAACGGCAGACACTGAAGCTTTCTTT.

The V and J genes are TRBV29-1 and TRBJ2-4, with TRBD1 matching 8 bases. J lost 6 bases, V lost 7 bases, and 8 bases had no gene match. The CDR3 totals 13 residues. The V gene's germline CDR1 is SQVTM and CDR2 ANQGSEA. For the CDR3, the DNA is TGCAGCGCTACAGGGGGGCCGGGAAACATTCAGTACTTC. Protein sequence: CSATGGPGNIQYF.

The chain uses TRBV2 and TRBJ2-3; D gene uncertain. V lost 6 bases and J 4 bases, leaving 20 bases between the germline ends. The CDR3 runs 16 residues. CDR1 SNHLY and CDR2 FYNNEI come from the germline V gene. The CDR3 sequence is CASRGLVRSPADTQYF. The CDR3 DNA reads as TGTGCCAGCAGGGGCTTAGTTAGGTCCCCCGCAGATACGCAGTATTTT.

This chain connects TRBV19 to TRBJ1-1; D gene uncertain. The length of the CDR3 is 13 residues. Trimming cost V 8 bases and J 4 bases, with 14 bases left between them. Per the germline V gene, CDR1 is LNHDA and CDR2 is SQIVND (reference sequence). Here the CDR3 reads CASGRTGVTEAFF. CDR3 bases: TGTGCCAGTGGACGCACCGGGGTCACTGAAGCTTTCTTT.

This sequence joins TRBV1 and TRBJ2-2; the tabulated D call, TRBD2, remains unverified against the DNA. TRBV1 is flagged as a pseudogene. There are 18 residues in the CDR3. The CDR3 bases are TGCACCAGCAGCCAAGGGACTAGCGGGGGGGATACACCCGGGGAGCTGTTTTTT. Translation gives CTSSQGTSGGDTPGELFF.

As DNA, the CDR3 is TGTGCCAGCTCACCCATGACGGACCTGAACACTGAAGCTTTCTTT. This gives the protein CASSPMTDLNTEAFF. The chain combines TRBV18 with TRBJ1-1; D not resolved. Looked up from germline, CDR1 is KGHSH and CDR2 is LQKENI. Trimming left V 3 bases short and J 0 bases short, with 11 bases between. The CDR3 totals 15 residues.

The chain uses TRBV2 and TRBJ1-5, with D possibly being TRBD1 (5 bases). Looked up from germline, CDR1 is SNHLY and CDR2 is FYNNEI. The CDR3 contains 15 residues. Trimming left V 6 bases short and J 5 bases short, with 17 bases between. CDR3 in amino acids: CASRLGQGGYQPQHF. The CDR3 DNA reads as TGTGCCAGCAGACTCGGGCAGGGAGGTTATCAGCCCCAGCATTTT.

The chain couples TRBV7-2 to TRBJ1-4; weak D call: TRBD1 (5 bases). This CDR3 is built from 17 residues. V lost 1 base, J lost 0 bases, and 12 bases lay in between. Per the germline V gene, CDR1 is SGHTA and CDR2 is FQGNSA. The DNA of the CDR3 is TGTGCCAGCAGCTTAGTACGGGGGAGCACAACTAATGAAAAACTGTTTTTT. Protein sequence: CASSLVRGSTTNEKLFF. Combining the CDR3 with reference TRBV7-2 and TRBJ1-4 gives the whole variable domain GAGVSQSPSNKVTEKGKDVELRCDPISGHTALYWYRQSLGQGLEFLIYFQGNSAPDKSGLPSDRFSAERTGGSVSTLTIQRTQQEDSAVYLCASSLVRGSTTNEKLFFGSGTQLSVL.